This T cell receptor (beta chain) is from a study of T-cell memory formation after mild COVID-19. Remarks on this clonotype: Antigen unknown.

With constant-segment primers, 5'RACE yielded cDNA libraries of TCR alpha and TCR beta that carried sample barcodes and UMIs. TCRdb called the 5' RACE reads again in MiXCR, with one record for every CDR3 protein. The table includes fewer than 350,000 distinct CDR3 sequences, less than 20% detected once. Study results and limitations: The authors did not confirm SARS-CoV-2 specificity of second-wave clones peaking day 37.

Sequenced sample: PBMCs or a T cell subset sorted from them (not recorded which). The sequence was collected from a man between 18 and 35 years old who had mild COVID-19 (a few samples of this study predate the infection). Cell type and time point are not known.

The CDR3 loop is CASSLEDMLRNEQFF. In DNA, the CDR3 is TGTGCCAGCAGCTTAGAAGATATGTTGAGGAATGAGCAGTTCTTC. The chain carries TRBV7-6 and TRBJ2-1; D not certain. Germline CDR1 and CDR2: SGHVS and FNYEAQ. The CDR3 totals 15 residues. The ends were cut back, 1 base at V and 7 bases at J, with 14 bases in the middle.